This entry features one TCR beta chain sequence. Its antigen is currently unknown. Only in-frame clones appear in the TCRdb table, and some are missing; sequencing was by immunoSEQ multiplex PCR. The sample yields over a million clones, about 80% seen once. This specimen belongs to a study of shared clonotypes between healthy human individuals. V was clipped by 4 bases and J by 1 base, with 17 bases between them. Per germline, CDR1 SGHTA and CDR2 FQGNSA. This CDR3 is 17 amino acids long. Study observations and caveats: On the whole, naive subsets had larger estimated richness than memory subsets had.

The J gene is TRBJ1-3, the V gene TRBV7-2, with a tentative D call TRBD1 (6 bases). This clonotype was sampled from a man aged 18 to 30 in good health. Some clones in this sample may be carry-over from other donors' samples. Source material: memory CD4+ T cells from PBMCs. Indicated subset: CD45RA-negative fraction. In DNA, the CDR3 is TGTGCCAGCAGCTCGAGAGTCCAAGGGGGGTCTGGAAACACCATATATTTT. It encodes CASSSRVQGGSGNTIYF.